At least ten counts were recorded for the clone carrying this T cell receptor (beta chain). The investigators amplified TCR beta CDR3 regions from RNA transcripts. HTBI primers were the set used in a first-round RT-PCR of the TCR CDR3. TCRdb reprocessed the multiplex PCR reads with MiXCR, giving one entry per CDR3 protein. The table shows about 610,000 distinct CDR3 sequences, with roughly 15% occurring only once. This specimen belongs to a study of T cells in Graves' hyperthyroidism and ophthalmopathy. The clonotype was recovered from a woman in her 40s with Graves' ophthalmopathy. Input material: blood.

CDR3 in DNA: TGTGCCAGCAGCACAAACCCCGGGTACCTATATGGCTACACCTTC. Translation: CASSTNPGYLYGYTF. The chain has TRBV28 and TRBJ1-2; unclear D gene. In germline, CDR1 is MDHEN, CDR2 SYDVKM. V gave up 6 bases and J gave up 5 bases, with 19 bases separating them. This CDR3 comprises 15 residues.